A single sample is the source of the 13 T cell receptor beta chains below, sequenced in a study of CD4+ T cells in melanoma. Using immunoSEQ multiplex PCR, the repertoire was profiled, and TCRdb retains in-frame clones only, with some absent. This table has fewer than 150,000 clones, 80% to 95% appearing once. These receptors originate from a human donor with melanoma.

The chain carries TRBV6-5 and TRBJ1-6, with 11 bases lining up with TRBD1. The CDR3 has 14 amino acids. After removal of 9 bases from V and 8 bases from J, the junction contained 6 bases not matched to a gene. Germline V gives CDR1 MNHEY, CDR2 SVGAGI. The CDR3 is CASRGTGGYSPLHF. CDR3 nucleotide sequence: TGTGCCAGTAGGGGGACAGGGGGTTATTCACCCCTCCACTTT.

V gene TRBV5-4 combines with J gene TRBJ2-3; D call uncertain. V dropped 6 bases and J dropped 3 bases, with 11 bases sitting between them. CDR3 length: 13 amino acids. Germline values: CDR1 SGHNT, CDR2 YYREEE (reference sequence). The CDR3 DNA follows: TGTGCCAGCAAAGTGGGTGGGACAGATACGCAGTATTTT. Amino acids: CASKVGGTDTQYF.

This rearrangement joins TRBV5-1 to TRBJ2-2; the match to TRBD1 covers 9 bases. CDR3 size: 16 residues. V lost 5 bases, J lost 5 bases, and 10 bases stayed unmatched. Germline loops: CDR1 SGHRS, CDR2 YFSETQ. In nucleotides, the CDR3 is TGCGCCAGCAGAACCTCCGGGACAGGGCGTACCGGGGAGCTGTTTTTT. This codes for CASRTSGTGRTGELFF.

The CDR3 protein is CASRDRVHGYTF. CDR3 sequence (DNA): TGTGCCAGCCGGGACAGGGTACATGGCTACACCTTC. The V and J genes are TRBV2 and TRBJ1-2; 9 bases are a match to TRBD1. Losses at the gene ends were 8 bases for V and 6 bases for J; bases not matched to a gene: 4. This CDR3 is 12 amino acids long. The germline V gene has CDR1 SNHLY and CDR2 FYNNEI.

V usage is TRBV6-5 and J usage is TRBJ2-5; TRBD2 aligns across 7 bases. The V and J ends lost 5 bases and 3 bases, in that order; junction bases with no gene match: 9. Germline V gene sequence: CDR1 MNHEY, CDR2 SVGAGI. This CDR3 is built from 15 residues. Here the CDR3 reads CASSGSAGDEETQYF. The CDR3 nucleotides read TGTGCCAGCAGTGGTTCCGCGGGGGACGAAGAGACCCAGTACTTC.

This chain links TRBV11-2 with TRBJ2-2, with TRBD1 identical over 9 bases. The CDR3 sequence is 15 residues long. Germline-derived CDR1 and CDR2 are SGHAT and FQNNGV. Losses at the gene ends were 5 bases for V and 4 bases for J; bases not matched to a gene: 5. The CDR3 DNA is TGTGCCAGCAGCACCTACAGGGGGCGCACCGGGGAGCTGTTTTTT. Its protein is CASSTYRGRTGELFF.

V usage is TRBV5-1 and J usage is TRBJ1-3; 7 positions agree with TRBD1. The V segment lost 2 bases and the J segment 0 bases; nucleotides outside the gene matches: 2. The CDR3 consists of 15 residues. CDR1 and CDR2 (germline): SGHRS, YFSETQ. This chain's CDR3 is CASSLSGGSGNTIYF. The CDR3 region has the DNA TGCGCCAGCAGCTTATCAGGGGGCTCTGGAAACACCATATATTTT. Looking up the rest from reference TRBV5-1 and TRBJ1-3 gives the full variable domain: KAGVTQTPRYLIKTRGQQVTLSCSPISGHRSVSWYQQTPGQGLQFLFEYFSETQRNKGNFPGRFSGRQFSNSRSEMNVSTLELGDSALYLCASSLSGGSGNTIYFGEGSWLTVV.

The V call is TRBV4-2, the J call TRBJ2-5, with 8 bases identical to TRBD1. Trimming removed 4 bases from V and 5 bases from J; junction bases left unmatched: 9. The CDR3 is 15 residues long. CDR1 and CDR2 from the germline V gene are LGHNA and YNFKEQ. CDR3 sequence: CASSLQGGTGETQYF. The CDR3 bases are TGTGCCAGCAGCCTACAGGGGGGAACCGGGGAGACCCAGTACTTC.

The genes are TRBV5-1 and TRBJ2-3; the match to TRBD1 covers 11 bases. The J segment lost 6 bases and the V segment lost 0 bases, leaving 6 bases of the junction unmatched. The CDR3 length is 16 residues. Germline V gene data show CDR1 as SGHRS and CDR2 as YFSETQ. The CDR3 loop reads CASSLEPGTGGDTQYF. For the CDR3, the DNA is TGCGCCAGCAGCTTGGAGCCCGGGACAGGGGGGGATACGCAGTATTTT.

This sequence joins TRBV7-3 and TRBJ2-1, with no clear D. This CDR3 spans 15 amino acids. Trimming took off 2 bases at V and 1 base at J, with 9 bases between the two ends. Germline V gene data show CDR1 as SGHTA and CDR2 as FQGTGA. The CDR3 DNA is TGTGCCAGCAGCTTATTGGGGTGGTCCTACAATGAGCAGTTCTTC. Translating it yields CASSLLGWSYNEQFF.

The V call is TRBV18, the J call TRBJ2-7; no clear D gene. This CDR3 has 14 residues. V was trimmed by 3 bases and J by 0 bases, leaving 9 bases between them. The germline V gene encodes CDR1 KGHSH and CDR2 LQKENI. The CDR3 region has the DNA TGTGCCAGCTCACCGTCAGCGAGCTCCTACGAGCAGTACTTC. This sequence encodes CASSPSASSYEQYF.

The chain is built from TRBV9 and TRBJ2-5; 10 bases are shared with TRBD2. Germline V gene lookup returns CDR1 SGDLS and CDR2 YYNGEE. The CDR3 runs to 17 residues. Losses at the gene ends were 3 bases for V and 4 bases for J; bases not matched to a gene: 12. The CDR3 DNA is TGTGCCAGCAGCGAGACGAGGACTAGCGGCCTGGGAGAGACCCAGTACTTC. It yields the protein CASSETRTSGLGETQYF.

The chain is built from TRBV10-3 and TRBJ1-6; 7 bases align to TRBD1. This CDR3 is 14 amino acids long. CDR1 is ENHRY and CDR2 is SYGVKD in the germline V gene. The ends lost 1 base at V and 10 bases at J; junction bases unmatched: 4. Here the CDR3 reads CAISELTGRSPLHF. As DNA, the CDR3 is TGTGCCATCAGTGAGTTGACAGGGCGGTCACCCCTCCACTTT.